The TCR beta chain under discussion was sequenced for a study of T cells in Graves' hyperthyroidism and ophthalmopathy. Study details: The initial diagnosis was the point when peripheral blood was collected, ahead of any treatment.

TCR beta CDR3 regions were amplified from RNA transcripts. The HTBI set primed first-round TCR CDR3 RT-PCR. MiXCR, run by TCRdb on the multiplex PCR reads, gives a single entry per CDR3 protein. The sample gives under 250,000 distinct CDR3 sequences, about 15% of which show up once; approximately 56% is in the top ten. PBMCs were collected from an approximately 9.3 ml volume of fresh peripheral blood. V shed 5 bases and J shed 4 bases, with 8 bases lying between them. The length of the CDR3 is 12 residues. The germline gives CDR1 SGHNT, CDR2 YENEEA. This clonotype was recorded many times. The sequence was collected from a woman aged 50 to 60 with Graves' hyperthyroidism. The sample was blood. The chain employs TRBV11-3 and TRBJ1-1; D is possibly TRBD1 (5 bases). The CDR3 DNA reads TGTGCCAGCAGCCACGGGGGCACTGAAGCTTTCTTT. This encodes CASSHGGTEAFF.